This T cell receptor (beta chain) is drawn from a study of shared clonotypes between healthy human individuals. At the level of the study: Serving as donors were two women and a few men, whose ages spanned 18 to 49.

Donation came from healthy HIV-negative adults that had no recent acute infections or vaccinations. Original handling: In the immunoSEQ data, sequences were junction-only and lacked quality scores, so filtering differed. TCRdb's table, derived via immunoSEQ multiplex PCR, lists solely in-frame clones and lacks some. V and J calls and clone size are copied from that table; D and trimming were computed from the DNA. The sample lists around 2.3 million clones; more than 90% were seen once. There are 14 residues in the CDR3. CDR1 and CDR2 (germline): PRHDT, FYEKMQ (reference sequence). J gave up 7 bases and V 5 bases, and 4 bases lay outside the gene matches.

The sequencing sample was made of naive CD4+ T cells sorted from blood. This sample's subset: CD45RA+ positively selected. J is TRBJ1-3 and V is TRBV13; 11 nucleotides line up with TRBD1. The TCR was taken from a man younger than 35 in good health. CDR3 protein: CASSTRDRGNTIYF. DNA for the CDR3: TGTGCCAGCAGCACCCGGGACAGGGGGAACACCATATATTTT.